The 17 T cell receptor beta chains listed next were all sequenced from one sample in a study of blood T cells in healthy people across ages. The authors ran a second PCR of roughly 6 to 12 cycles using a sample-barcoded 5' primer and a J-beta primer mix. TCRdb re-called the 5' RACE reads with MiXCR, one entry per CDR3 protein. This table holds some 640,000 distinct CDR3 sequences, around 48% found once. The sequencing input was blood. These receptors originate from a woman aged 60-75 years in good health.

This clonotype was recorded once. This chain links TRBV19 with TRBJ1-2, with unresolved D. The CDR3 consists of 12 residues. The germline gives CDR1 LNHDA, CDR2 SQIVND (reference sequence). V lost 3 bases and J 4 bases, leaving 6 bases between the germline ends. CDR3 in amino acids: CASSIWGYGYTF. CDR3 nucleotides: TGTGCCAGTAGTATTTGGGGCTATGGCTACACCTTC.

The genes are TRBV20-1 and TRBJ2-1; no definite D call. Germline V CDR1 and CDR2: DFQATT, SNEGSKA (reference sequence). This CDR3 region has 17 residues. V shed 2 bases and J shed 0 bases, with 17 bases lying between them. CDR3 in DNA: TGCAGTGCTAGAAAATTAGACCCACACGGCTCCTACAATGAGCAGTTCTTC. It encodes CSARKLDPHGSYNEQFF.

V and J are TRBV6-1 and TRBJ2-5; D is unresolved. The germline CDR1 and CDR2 sequences are MNHNS and SASEGT. Trimming removed 4 bases at V and 5 bases at J, with 14 bases between. The CDR3 consists of 14 residues. The CDR3 sequence is CASSVGVFGETQYF. The CDR3 DNA follows: TGTGCCAGCAGTGTGGGCGTCTTCGGGGAGACCCAGTACTTC.

The chain couples TRBV20-1 to TRBJ2-1; a weak D match, TRBD2 (5 bases). The CDR3 runs 15 residues. The V and J ends lost 6 bases and 4 bases respectively, with 19 bases between them. Germline CDR1 and CDR2: DFQATT and SNEGSKA (reference sequence). The DNA for the CDR3 is TGCAGTGCCTGGTACGGCTCTGGGAGTTACAATGAGCAGTTCTTC. The encoded protein is CSAWYGSGSYNEQFF.

The V gene is TRBV7-2, the J gene TRBJ2-5, with unresolved D. The CDR3 loop spans 15 amino acids. Germline CDR1 is SGHTA and CDR2 is FQGNSA. V dropped 0 bases and J dropped 7 bases, with 15 bases sitting between them. Written as DNA, the CDR3 is TGTGCCAGCAGCTTAGCTACCGGGCTACCCTCGACCCAGTACTTC. Amino acid sequence: CASSLATGLPSTQYF.

This clonotype was detected only a few times. J is TRBJ2-5 and V is TRBV4-1; D uncertain. The CDR3 contains 13 residues. Germline V gene sequence: CDR1 MGHRA, CDR2 YSYEKL. Trimming cost V 0 bases and J 5 bases, with 7 bases left between them. The CDR3 reads CASSQDTEETQYF. The CDR3 DNA is TGCGCCAGCAGCCAAGATACGGAGGAGACCCAGTACTTC.

This CDR3 is CASSRLNNEQYF. CDR3 sequence (DNA): TGTGCCAGCAGCCGCCTAAACAATGAGCAGTACTTC. J is TRBJ2-7 and V is TRBV28; D is undetermined. Germline CDR1 is MDHEN and CDR2 is SYDVKM. The CDR3 extends over 12 amino acids. The germline V and J ends were trimmed by 6 bases and 7 bases, with 13 bases remaining between them.

The chain couples TRBV20-1 to TRBJ2-1, with D possibly TRBD1 on 5 matching bases. Trimming removed 0 bases at V and 8 bases at J, with 14 bases between. The CDR3 sequence is 14 residues long. Germline loops: CDR1 DFQATT, CDR2 SNEGSKA (reference sequence). The DNA for the CDR3 is TGCAGTGCTAGAGAGGGTAGGGGTCTCTATGAGCAGTTCTTC. Its translation is CSAREGRGLYEQFF.

The chain joins TRBV6-1 to TRBJ1-1; 10 positions match TRBD1. The junction had 7 bases not matched to a gene; V was cut back by 8 bases and J by 7 bases. This CDR3 has 13 amino acids. Germline CDR1 MNHNS, CDR2 SASEGT. The CDR3 region is CASPGTGVREAFF. The DNA for the CDR3 is TGTGCCAGCCCGGGGACAGGGGTCCGTGAAGCTTTCTTT.

This clonotype was seen only a few times. The J gene is TRBJ2-7, the V gene TRBV7-2; D possibly corresponds to TRBD2 (5 bases). Trimming took 3 bases from V and 0 from J, leaving 21 bases between them. Germline values: CDR1 SGHTA, CDR2 FQGNSA. The CDR3 length is 18 residues. The DNA of the CDR3 is TGTGCCAGCAGCTTTCCCTCCGGAAGCGGACTCAGCTCCTACGAGCAGTACTTC. This sequence encodes CASSFPSGSGLSSYEQYF.

The chain links TRBV7-2 to TRBJ2-5; D unresolved. Germline assignment: CDR1 SGHTA and CDR2 FQGNSA. There are 14 residues in the CDR3. Trimming shortened V by 5 bases and J by 5 bases, and 15 bases separated the two germline ends. This CDR3 is CASSSIVGRETQYF. CDR3 coding DNA: TGTGCCAGCAGCAGCATAGTGGGTAGGGAGACCCAGTACTTC.

The chain combines TRBV6-2 or TRBV6-3 with TRBJ2-1; D perhaps matches TRBD2 (5 bases). Germline CDR1 reads MNHEY; CDR2 reads SVGEGT. This CDR3 has 13 residues. Trimming removed 7 bases from V and 2 bases from J, with 9 bases in between. The chain's CDR3 is CASTGNTYNEQFF. The DNA of the CDR3 is TGTGCCAGCACGGGGAACACCTACAATGAGCAGTTCTTC.

In this sample, this clonotype turned up a few times. J is TRBJ2-1 and V is TRBV7-8; 10 bases map to TRBD2. J lost 10 bases, V lost 3 bases, and 9 bases had no gene match. Germline V gene sequence: CDR1 SGHVS, CDR2 FQNEAQ. The CDR3 is 15 amino acids. CDR3 bases: TGTGCCAGCAGCTTGTCGAGCGGGAGGGCTCAGGAGCAGTTCTTC. Its translation is CASSLSSGRAQEQFF.

This clonotype was seen only a few times. V is TRBV7-2 and J is TRBJ2-1; 15 bases are a match to TRBD2. The CDR3 runs to 14 residues. Germline lookup yields CDR1 SGHTA and CDR2 FQGNSA. V shed 5 bases, J shed 15 bases, and the junction held 8 bases outside the gene matches. This CDR3 is CASSPGLAGGFPFF. In DNA, the CDR3 is TGTGCCAGCAGCCCTGGACTAGCGGGAGGGTTTCCGTTCTTC.

The V call is TRBV6-2 or TRBV6-3, the J call TRBJ2-7; 10 bases align to TRBD2. Germline CDR1 reads MNHEY; CDR2 reads SVGEGT. The V and J ends lost 2 bases and 6 bases, in that order; junction bases with no gene match: 7. CDR3 length: 15 amino acids. The CDR3 coding sequence is TGTGCCAGCAGTTACGATGAGCGGGGGGGCCGCGAGCAGTACTTC. This encodes CASSYDERGGREQYF.

This clonotype appeared a few times. As DNA, the CDR3 is TGCAGTGCAGGGGGTAGGGTTTACGAGCAGTACTTC. This codes for CSAGGRVYEQYF. The genes are TRBV20-1 and TRBJ2-7, with D perhaps matching TRBD1 (6 bases). This CDR3 is 12 amino acids long. With 6 bases removed from V and 4 bases from J, the gap between germline ends came to 13 bases. Germline assignment: CDR1 DFQATT and CDR2 SNEGSKA (reference sequence).

The chain employs TRBV28 and TRBJ2-7; 9 bases map to TRBD1. The CDR3 runs to 14 residues. After removal of 6 bases from V and 3 bases from J, the junction contained 6 bases not matched to a gene. The V gene's germline CDR1 is MDHEN and CDR2 SYDVKM. The CDR3 region is CASSRPGQGYEQYF. In nucleotides, the CDR3 is TGTGCCAGCAGCAGGCCGGGACAGGGCTACGAGCAGTACTTC.